A single sample is the source of the 15 T cell receptor beta chains below, sequenced in a study of blood T cell repertoires in COVID-19. Sequenced by immunoSEQ multiplex PCR; TCRdb stores in-frame clones only, minus some. The sample carries more than 400,000 clones, around 85% recorded once. Sequencing was carried out using peripheral blood. Receptors originate from a human donor in a cohort sampled during active COVID-19.

V is TRBV5-4 and J is TRBJ1-1; possible D gene TRBD1, 5 bases. V was clipped by 4 bases and J by 4 bases, with 17 bases between them. This CDR3 is built from 15 residues. Germline loops: CDR1 SGHNT, CDR2 YYREEE (reference sequence). CDR3 in amino acids: CASSGSGRGGTEAFF. In nucleotides, the CDR3 is TGTGCCAGCAGCGGTTCAGGACGGGGGGGCACTGAAGCTTTCTTT.

This rearrangement joins TRBV25-1 to TRBJ2-3, with unresolved D. CDR1 and CDR2 (germline): MGHDK, SYGVNS. The CDR3 consists of 13 residues. Trimming cost V 5 bases and J 1 base, with 7 bases left between them. The CDR3 bases are TGTGCCAGCAGTCGGTCCGGCACAGATACGCAGTATTTT. Protein sequence: CASSRSGTDTQYF.

The chain is built from TRBV19 and TRBJ2-3, with 8 bases that match TRBD2. The CDR3 extends over 14 amino acids. From germline, CDR1 is LNHDA and CDR2 SQIVND (reference sequence). With V trimmed by 7 bases and J by 5 bases, 8 bases remained unmatched. The CDR3 sequence is CASTTTSARDTQYF. CDR3 nucleotides: TGTGCCAGTACCACGACTAGCGCAAGAGATACGCAGTATTTT.

The chain carries TRBV7-2 and TRBJ1-6; TRBD1 matches at 8 bases. The V segment lost 2 bases and the J segment 7 bases; nucleotides outside the gene matches: 4. The germline CDR1 and CDR2 sequences are SGHTA and FQGNSA. This CDR3 has 15 residues. The CDR3 reads CASSLMGQENSPLHF. CDR3 nucleotides: TGTGCCAGCAGCTTAATGGGACAGGAAAATTCACCCCTCCACTTT.

The chain couples TRBV25-1 to TRBJ1-2; no clear D gene. The ends were cut back, 7 bases at V and 0 bases at J, with 15 bases in the middle. Germline CDR1 reads MGHDK; CDR2 reads SYGVNS. The CDR3 runs 15 residues. CDR3 DNA sequence: TGTGCCAGCACGGGTGGAGTCGGAACTAACTATGGCTACACCTTC. Protein sequence: CASTGGVGTNYGYTF.

This sequence joins TRBV9 and TRBJ2-3; D possibly corresponds to TRBD2 (5 bases). Germline CDR1 is SGDLS and CDR2 is YYNGEE. This CDR3 comprises 14 residues. The V gene lost 1 base and the J gene lost 6 bases, with 12 bases spanning the gap. The CDR3 DNA is TGTGCCAGCAGCGTATCGACTACCCAGGATACGCAGTATTTT. This gives the protein CASSVSTTQDTQYF. Filled out from reference TRBV9 and TRBJ2-3, the complete variable domain reads DSGVTQTPKHLITATGQRVTLRCSPRSGDLSVYWYQQSLDQGLQFLIQYYNGEERAKGNILERFSAQQFPDLHSELNLSSLELGDSALYFCASSVSTTQDTQYFGPGTRLTVL.

The chain couples TRBV9 to TRBJ2-1; D is unresolved. This CDR3 region has 13 residues. Germline V gene sequence: CDR1 SGDLS, CDR2 YYNGEE. Deletions cut 2 bases from V and 4 bases from J, with 7 bases between. The CDR3 DNA reads as TGTGCCAGCAGCGTTGCCACTTACAATGAGCAGTTCTTC. Protein: CASSVATYNEQFF.

This clone was picked up a small number of times. The chain joins TRBV11-2 to TRBJ2-7, with 7 positions matching TRBD1. CDR3 length equals 12 residues. The junction had 6 bases not matched to a gene; V was cut back by 6 bases and J by 7 bases. The V gene's germline CDR1 is SGHAT and CDR2 FQNNGV. The chain's CDR3 is CASSQGGREQYF. The DNA of the CDR3 is TGTGCCAGCAGTCAAGGGGGCAGGGAGCAGTACTTC. The whole variable domain, filled in from reference TRBV11-2 and TRBJ2-7, reads EAGVAQSPRYKIIEKRQSVAFWCNPISGHATLYWYQQILGQGPKLLIQFQNNGVVDDSQLPKDRFSAERLKGVDSTLKIQPAKLEDSAVYLCASSQGGREQYFGPGTRLTVT.

This clone came up a few times. V usage is TRBV19 and J usage is TRBJ2-7; 9 nucleotides align to TRBD1. The CDR3 spans 15 residues. Germline CDR1 and CDR2: LNHDA and SQIVND (reference sequence). The J segment lost 1 base and the V segment lost 6 bases, leaving 7 bases of the junction unmatched. The CDR3 loop reads CASREGQGRSYEQYF. In DNA form, the CDR3 reads TGTGCCAGTAGGGAGGGACAGGGTAGGTCCTACGAGCAGTACTTC. The full variable domain, with the rest looked up from reference TRBV19 and TRBJ2-7, is DGGITQSPKYLFRKEGQNVTLSCEQNLNHDAMYWYRQDPGQGLRLIYYSQIVNDFQKGDIAEGYSVSREKKESFPLTVTSAQKNPTAFYLCASREGQGRSYEQYFGPGTRLTVT.

This chain joins TRBV3-1 (or the pseudogene TRBV3-2) and TRBJ1-1; 7 positions match TRBD1. Germline trimming cut 1 base from V and 4 bases from J; bases unmatched to any gene: 6. The germline V gene has CDR1 LGHDT and CDR2 YNNKEL (reference sequence). This CDR3 has 15 residues. The CDR3 bases are TGTGCCAGCAGCCAAGGACAGGGCGGAATCACTGAAGCTTTCTTT. Amino acids: CASSQGQGGITEAFF.

This rearrangement joins TRBV19 to TRBJ2-4; D ambiguous. The CDR3 is made up of 17 amino acids. Germline V gives CDR1 LNHDA, CDR2 SQIVND (reference sequence). Trimming removed 4 bases at V and 3 bases at J, with 19 bases between. The CDR3 region is CASSTGEAPLGKNIQYF. For the CDR3, the DNA is TGTGCCAGTAGTACCGGAGAGGCCCCCCTAGGCAAAAACATTCAGTACTTC.

V is TRBV3-1 (or the pseudogene TRBV3-2) and J is TRBJ1-4; weak D call: TRBD1 (6 bases). Germline CDR1 is LGHDT and CDR2 is YNNKEL (reference sequence). Between the trimmed V and J ends, which lost 8 bases and 5 bases, there was a span of 12 bases. The CDR3 totals 13 residues. The CDR3: CASARQENEKLFF. In DNA, the CDR3 is TGTGCCAGCGCTCGACAGGAGAATGAAAAACTGTTTTTT.

This chain connects TRBV6-6 to TRBJ2-2; D is undetermined. V was trimmed by 3 bases and J by 0 bases, leaving 11 bases between them. The germline gives CDR1 MNHNY, CDR2 SVGAGI (reference sequence). This CDR3 has 16 amino acids. The CDR3 DNA reads TGTGCCAGCAGTTATCGGTCCACGACGAACACCGGGGAGCTGTTTTTT. This sequence encodes CASSYRSTTNTGELFF.

The CDR3 sequence: CASSISSGRAPDTQYF. The CDR3 DNA sequence: TGTGCCAGTAGTATTTCTAGCGGGAGGGCACCAGATACGCAGTATTTT. V usage is TRBV19 and J usage is TRBJ2-3; 12 bases align to TRBD2. CDR1 and CDR2 (germline): LNHDA, SQIVND (reference sequence). J gave up 4 bases and V 3 bases, and 5 bases lay outside the gene matches. CDR3 length equals 16 residues.

The chain couples TRBV30 to TRBJ2-5; possibly TRBD1 for D (6 bases). The CDR3 contains 14 residues. V shed 0 bases and J shed 5 bases, with 13 bases lying between them. Germline V CDR1 and CDR2: GTSNPN, SVGIG (reference sequence). CDR3 residues: CAWSVSRQAETQYF. The CDR3 DNA is TGTGCCTGGAGTGTCAGTAGACAGGCGGAGACCCAGTACTTC.